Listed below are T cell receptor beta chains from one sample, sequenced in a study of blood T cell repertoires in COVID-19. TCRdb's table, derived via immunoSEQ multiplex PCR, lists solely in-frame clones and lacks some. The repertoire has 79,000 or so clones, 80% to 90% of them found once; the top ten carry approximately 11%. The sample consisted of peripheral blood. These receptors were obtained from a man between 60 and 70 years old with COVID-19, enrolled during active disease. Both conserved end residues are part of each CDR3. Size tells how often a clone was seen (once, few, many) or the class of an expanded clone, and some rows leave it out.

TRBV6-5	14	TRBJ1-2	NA	CASSYSGRHYGYTF
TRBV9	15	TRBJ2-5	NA	CASSTNGGWQETQYF
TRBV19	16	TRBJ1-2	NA	CASSILGQGAQSGYTF
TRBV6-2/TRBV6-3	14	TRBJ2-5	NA	CASSTGLAVETQYF
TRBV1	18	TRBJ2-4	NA	CTSSPLGCARGSGNIQYF
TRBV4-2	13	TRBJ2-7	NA	CASSQAGSYEQYF
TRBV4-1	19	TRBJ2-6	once	CASSQDSGGGYSGANVLTF
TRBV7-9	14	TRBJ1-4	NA	CASILGTGNEKLFF
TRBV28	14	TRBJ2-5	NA	CASSGGTGEETQYF
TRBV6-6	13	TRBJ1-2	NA	CASSSQGAKGYTF
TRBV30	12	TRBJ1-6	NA	CAWQPGAGPLHF
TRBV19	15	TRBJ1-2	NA	CASSMGHITNYGYTF
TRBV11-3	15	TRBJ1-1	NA	CASSLGPPGNTEAFF
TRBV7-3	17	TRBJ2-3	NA	CASSAGTSGGGTDTQYF
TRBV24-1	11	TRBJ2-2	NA	CATQFTGELFF
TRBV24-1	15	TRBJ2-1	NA	CATSDFTGSYNEQFF
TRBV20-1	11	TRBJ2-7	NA	CSAITAYEQYF
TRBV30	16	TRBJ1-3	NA	CAWSGPGTGAGNTIYF
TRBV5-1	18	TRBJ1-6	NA	CASSLEGTGTGVNSPLHF
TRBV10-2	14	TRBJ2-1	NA	CASSEVAGGDEQFF
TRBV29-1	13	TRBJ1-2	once	CSAGTGGESGYTF
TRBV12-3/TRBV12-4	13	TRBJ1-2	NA	CASSPQTGYGYTF
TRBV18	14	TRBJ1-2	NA	CASSPTGGAYGYTF
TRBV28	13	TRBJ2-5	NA	CASSPDSQETQYF
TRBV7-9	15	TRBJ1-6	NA	CASSSTGTDNSPLHF
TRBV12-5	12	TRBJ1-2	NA	CASGLVQTGSTF
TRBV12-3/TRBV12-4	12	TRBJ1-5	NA	CASSRGTRPQHF
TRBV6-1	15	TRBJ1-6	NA	CASSENRGYNSPLHF
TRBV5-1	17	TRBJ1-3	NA	CASSSFRGGTSGNTIYF
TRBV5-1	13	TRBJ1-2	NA	CASRPGTGDGYTF
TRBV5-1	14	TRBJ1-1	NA	CASSFYRENTEAFF
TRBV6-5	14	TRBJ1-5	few	CASSQGRSNQPQHF
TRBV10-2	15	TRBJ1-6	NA	CASRVQGVRDSPLHF
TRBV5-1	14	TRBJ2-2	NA	CASSLLQGTGELFF
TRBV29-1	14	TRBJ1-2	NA	CSVPRDRGRDGYTF
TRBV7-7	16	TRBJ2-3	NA	CASSLGLAGGTDTQYF
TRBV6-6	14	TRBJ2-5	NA	CASWASGIQETQYF
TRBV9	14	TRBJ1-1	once	CASSPGTQNTEAFF
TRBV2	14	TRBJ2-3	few	CASRPRGLTDTQYF
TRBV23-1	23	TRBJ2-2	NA	CASSIRPGQGPTRPETNTGELFF
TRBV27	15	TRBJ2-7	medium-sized	CASSLSGAGPGEQYF
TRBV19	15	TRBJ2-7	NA	CASSPQQGGVSEQYF
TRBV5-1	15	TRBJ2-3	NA	CASSLEGKGTDTQYF
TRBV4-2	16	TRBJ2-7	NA	CASSQERTSGVYEQYF
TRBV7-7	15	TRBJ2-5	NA	CASSPTGTPKETQYF
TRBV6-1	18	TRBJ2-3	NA	CASSALGTSGGARDTQYF
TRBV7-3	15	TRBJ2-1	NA	CASSPRLAGNNEQFF
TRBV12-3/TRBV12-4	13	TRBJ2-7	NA	CASSDRTDYEQYF
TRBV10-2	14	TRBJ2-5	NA	CASSPGLATETQYF
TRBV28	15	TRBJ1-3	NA	CASSLSKGAGNTIYF